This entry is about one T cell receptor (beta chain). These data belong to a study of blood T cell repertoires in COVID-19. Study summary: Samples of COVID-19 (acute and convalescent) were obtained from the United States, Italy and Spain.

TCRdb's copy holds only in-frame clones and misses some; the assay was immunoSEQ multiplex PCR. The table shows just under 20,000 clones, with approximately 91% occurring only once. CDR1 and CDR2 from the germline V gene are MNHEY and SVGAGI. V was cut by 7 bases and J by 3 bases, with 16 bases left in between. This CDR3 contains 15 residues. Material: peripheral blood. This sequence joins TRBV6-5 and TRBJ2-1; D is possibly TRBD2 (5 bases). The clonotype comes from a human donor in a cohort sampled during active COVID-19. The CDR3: CASTFNPGVYNEQFF. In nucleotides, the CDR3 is TGTGCCAGCACCTTTAATCCCGGGGTCTACAATGAGCAGTTCTTC.